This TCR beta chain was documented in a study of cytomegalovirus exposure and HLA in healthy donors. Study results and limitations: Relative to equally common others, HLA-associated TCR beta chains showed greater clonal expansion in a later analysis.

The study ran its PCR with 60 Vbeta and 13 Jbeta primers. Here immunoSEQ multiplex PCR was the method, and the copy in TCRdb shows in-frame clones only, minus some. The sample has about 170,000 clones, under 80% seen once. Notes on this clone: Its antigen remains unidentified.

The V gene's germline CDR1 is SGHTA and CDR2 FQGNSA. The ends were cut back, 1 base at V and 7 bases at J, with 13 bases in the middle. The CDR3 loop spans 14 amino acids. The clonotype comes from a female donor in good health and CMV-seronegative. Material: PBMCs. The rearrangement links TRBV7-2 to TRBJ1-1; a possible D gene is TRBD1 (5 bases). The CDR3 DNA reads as TGTGCCAGCAGCTTAGTACCAGGGATCGGTGAAGCTTTCTTT. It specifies CASSLVPGIGEAFF. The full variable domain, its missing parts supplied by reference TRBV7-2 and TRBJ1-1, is GAGVSQSPSNKVTEKGKDVELRCDPISGHTALYWYRQSLGQGLEFLIYFQGNSAPDKSGLPSDRFSAERTGGSVSTLTIQRTQQEDSAVYLCASSLVPGIGEAFFGQGTRLTVV.